This T cell receptor (beta chain) was observed in a study of T cells in Graves' hyperthyroidism and ophthalmopathy. Across the study: It was at initial diagnosis, before any treatment, that peripheral blood was collected.

Germline trimming cut 0 bases from V and 1 base from J; bases unmatched to any gene: 8. The CDR3 contains 17 residues. The germline gives CDR1 SGHRS, CDR2 YFSETQ. This clonotype was recorded a few times. As yet, its antigen is unknown. General study results and limits: Most thyroid clonotypes that were expanded above 0.001 also turned up in blood.

RNA transcripts served as the template for amplifying TCR beta CDR3 regions. The study used the HTBI primer set for a first-round RT-PCR of the TCR CDR3. From the multiplex PCR reads, TCRdb called clonotypes with MiXCR, one entry per CDR3 protein. The sample carries a few hundred thousand distinct CDR3 sequences, 15% to 20% recorded once. Each ophthalmopathy patient scored at least 3 on the Clinical Activity Score and at least 4 on NOSPECS grade, with duration under 3 months. The source material was blood. The V call is TRBV5-1, the J call TRBJ2-7, with 9 bases aligning to TRBD1. The TCR originated in a woman aged 35 to 49 with Graves' ophthalmopathy. For the CDR3, the DNA is TGCGCCAGCAGCTTGGCCTACTCCGGGACAGGGTCCTACGAGCAGTACTTC. This encodes CASSLAYSGTGSYEQYF.